The 32 T cell receptor beta chains reported below all come from one sample, sequenced in a study of metastatic and nonmetastatic thyroid tumors (dated by TCRdb to 2018 to 2020). No treatment had been received by any patient before thyroid surgery. Library prep was done by PCR. Sequencing was performed on an Illumina HiSeq 4000. TCRdb reprocessing: public reads trimmed at Q25 with fastp, clones called with MiXCR, in-frame beta chains kept. The sample yields some 15,000 clones; approximately 30% were counted once. The ten largest clones take up roughly 19% of the sample. Specimen: tumor tissue. The receptors were gathered from a female donor with papillary thyroid cancer or a benign thyroid nodule (not recorded which). Some clones in this sample may be carry-over from other donors' samples.

This clone was counted ten times or more. The chain couples TRBV7-6 to TRBJ1-3; TRBD1 aligns across 9 bases. Germline CDR1 is SGHVS and CDR2 is FNYEAQ. The J segment lost 0 bases and the V segment lost 5 bases, leaving 5 bases of the junction unmatched. CDR3 length equals 16 residues. The CDR3: CASSRTTGGSGNTIYF. CDR3 DNA: TGTGCCAGCAGCCGAACGACAGGGGGCTCTGGAAACACCATATATTTT.

This chain connects TRBV5-5 to TRBJ2-7, with 9 positions matching TRBD2. The CDR3 is 15 residues long. The germline V gene has CDR1 SGHKS and CDR2 YYEKEE (reference sequence). Trimming took 1 base from V and 3 from J; bases not matched to a gene: 5. The CDR3 loop reads CASSLLAGAIYEQYF. The DNA of the CDR3 is TGTGCCAGCAGCTTGTTAGCGGGAGCGATCTACGAGCAGTACTTC.

Details on this clone: The sample contains more than one DNA sequence encoding this CDR3. CDR3 sequence reads: CASTGYLSTGELFF. For the CDR3, the DNA is TGTGCCAGCACTGGGTACCTTAGCACCGGGGAGCTGTTTTTT. V usage is TRBV2 and J usage is TRBJ2-2; D remains unclear. CDR1 SNHLY and CDR2 FYNNEI come from the germline V gene. This CDR3 comprises 14 residues. With 7 bases removed from V and 4 bases from J, the gap between germline ends came to 13 bases.

This clone was seen more than once but under ten times. The rearrangement joins TRBV6-5 to TRBJ2-7; 8 bases agree with TRBD2. V lost 0 bases to trimming and J lost 12 bases; unmatched junction nucleotides: 7. The CDR3 is 13 residues long. In germline, CDR1 is MNHEY, CDR2 SVGAGI. In nucleotides, the CDR3 is TGTGCCAGCAGTTACTCGACGGGGGGGGTCACGTACTTC. Amino acid sequence: CASSYSTGGVTYF.

A single count supports this clone. V and J are TRBV20-1 and TRBJ2-1; no reliable D call. V shed 3 bases and J shed 8 bases, with 11 bases lying between them. The germline V gene has CDR1 DFQATT and CDR2 SNEGSKA (reference sequence). The CDR3 is 12 residues long. Here the CDR3 DNA reads TGCAGTGCTAGGAAACTAAGGGATGAGCAGTTCTTC. The encoded protein is CSARKLRDEQFF.

This rearrangement joins TRBV20-1 to TRBJ2-7; 7 bases align to TRBD1. The V and J ends lost 6 bases and 1 base, in that order; junction bases with no gene match: 9. The CDR3 contains 14 residues. Germline V gene data show CDR1 as DFQATT and CDR2 as SNEGSKA (reference sequence). Here the CDR3 reads CSATGTVNSYEQYF. CDR3 nucleotide sequence: TGCAGTGCCACCGGGACAGTCAATTCCTACGAGCAGTACTTC.

At least ten counts were recorded for this clone. At the DNA level, this CDR3 is encoded by other sequences in the same sample as well. This chain links TRBV28 with TRBJ2-7; 9 nucleotides align to TRBD1. The V segment lost 6 bases and the J segment 7 bases; nucleotides outside the gene matches: 7. Germline V lookup: CDR1 MDHEN, CDR2 SYDVKM. This CDR3 has 13 residues. CDR3 in amino acids: CASSPGQGYEQYF. The CDR3 DNA follows: TGTGCCAGCAGCCCGGGACAGGGTTATGAGCAGTACTTC.

This chain links TRBV30 with TRBJ1-6; 7 nucleotides match TRBD1. The CDR3 totals 14 residues. The V and J ends lost 2 bases and 10 bases, in that order; junction bases with no gene match: 8. Germline V CDR1 and CDR2: GTSNPN, SVGIG (reference sequence). The CDR3 DNA reads as TGTGCCTGGAGTTTTGGAGCAGGGGGGTCACCCCTCCACTTT. Translation: CAWSFGAGGSPLHF. Filled out from reference TRBV30 and TRBJ1-6, the complete variable domain reads SQTIHQWPATLVQPVGSPLSLECTVEGTSNPNLYWYRQAAGRGLQLLFYSVGIGQISSEVPQNLSASRPQDRQFILSSKKLLLSDSGFYLCAWSFGAGGSPLHFGNGTRLTVT.

This clone was recorded many times. A much more abundant neighbour one base away suggests this may be a read error. The gene calls are TRBV20-1 and TRBJ2-7; D uncertain. The CDR3 is made up of 10 amino acids. Germline CDR1 reads DFQATT; CDR2 reads SNEGSKA (reference sequence). The CDR3 DNA reads as TGCAGTGCCCACGAATACGAGCAGCACTTC. Its translation is CSAHEYEQHF.

The chain uses TRBV6-1 and TRBJ2-5, with 8 bases that match TRBD2. Trimming removed 2 bases from V and 6 bases from J; junction bases left unmatched: 5. The CDR3 is 14 residues long. Germline V gene lookup returns CDR1 MNHNS and CDR2 SASEGT. CDR3 amino acids: CASSERGLVKTQYF. The DNA for the CDR3 is TGTGCCAGCAGTGAACGGGGACTAGTTAAGACCCAGTACTTC.

The V gene is TRBV28, the J gene TRBJ1-3; maybe TRBD1 (6 bases). This CDR3 region has 18 residues. CDR1 MDHEN and CDR2 SYDVKM come from the germline V gene. Deletions cut 3 bases from V and 5 bases from J, with 23 bases between. The CDR3 DNA sequence: TGTGCCAGCAGTTTTTTAGGGGGGATACCGGGACCGAGAAACACCATATATTTT. Residues: CASSFLGGIPGPRNTIYF. The variable domain in full, completed from reference TRBV28 and TRBJ1-3, reads DVKVTQSSRYLVKRTGEKVFLECVQDMDHENMFWYRQDPGLGLRLIYFSYDVKMKEKGDIPEGYSVSREKKERFSLILESASTNQTSMYLCASSFLGGIPGPRNTIYFGEGSWLTVV.

V is TRBV6-2 or TRBV6-3 and J is TRBJ2-1; TRBD2 agrees at 10 bases. The CDR3 loop spans 15 amino acids. The trim removed 2 bases at V and 7 bases at J, leaving 5 bases unmatched. Germline CDR1 reads MNHEY; CDR2 reads SVGEGT. CDR3 DNA: TGTGCCAGCAGTTACCCTAGCGGGAGATTGAATGAGCAGTTCTTC. This encodes CASSYPSGRLNEQFF.

In this sample, this clone turned up many times. The CDR3 DNA follows: TGTGCCAGCAGCCCGGGACTAGCGAAATACGAGCAGTACTTC. This sequence encodes CASSPGLAKYEQYF. The genes are TRBV3-1 and TRBJ2-7, with TRBD2 matching 10 bases. The germline CDR1 and CDR2 sequences are LGHDT and YNNKEL (reference sequence). V shed 4 bases, J shed 4 bases, and the junction held 4 bases outside the gene matches. The CDR3 runs 14 residues.

The rearrangement links TRBV6-5 to TRBJ1-1; no definite D call. V lost 2 bases, J lost 3 bases, and 13 bases lay in between. The CDR3 length is 15 residues. Germline V gives CDR1 MNHEY, CDR2 SVGAGI. The chain's CDR3 is CASSYELGRYTEAFF. Here the CDR3 DNA reads TGTGCCAGCAGTTACGAGCTAGGGCGATACACTGAAGCTTTCTTT.

The chain employs TRBV5-1 and TRBJ2-6; D is possibly TRBD2 (7 bases). The germline V and J ends were trimmed by 3 bases and 0 bases, with 19 bases remaining between them. Germline V lookup: CDR1 SGHRS, CDR2 YFSETQ. The CDR3 covers 19 residues. CDR3 in amino acids: CASSSEGGGPSSGANVLTF. The CDR3 DNA reads TGCGCCAGCAGCTCCGAAGGGGGGGGGCCGAGCTCTGGGGCCAACGTCCTGACTTTC.

The chain links TRBV19 to TRBJ2-7, with TRBD1 matching over 9 bases. Losses at the gene ends were 5 bases for V and 4 bases for J; bases not matched to a gene: 6. Germline V gene data show CDR1 as LNHDA and CDR2 as SQIVND (reference sequence). The CDR3 is made up of 14 amino acids. The CDR3 protein is CASSPRTGAYEQYF. The CDR3, as DNA: TGTGCCAGTAGTCCCCGGACAGGGGCATACGAGCAGTACTTC.

The genes are TRBV28 and TRBJ2-7, with 8 bases matching TRBD1. J gave up 6 bases and V 2 bases, and 15 bases lay outside the gene matches. Germline V gene data show CDR1 as MDHEN and CDR2 as SYDVKM. The CDR3 loop spans 17 amino acids. The CDR3 is CASSLPPKRQGYSEQYF. The CDR3 DNA follows: TGTGCCAGCAGTTTACCGCCTAAACGACAGGGGTATTCCGAGCAGTACTTC.

The chain carries TRBV11-2 and TRBJ1-6, with 9 bases lining up with TRBD1. V trimming: 2 bases; J trimming: 7 bases; junction bases outside the gene matches: 6. The germline V gene has CDR1 SGHAT and CDR2 FQNNGV. The length of the CDR3 is 16 residues. CDR3 in amino acids: CASSLRQGGPNSPLHF. CDR3 nucleotides: TGTGCCAGCAGCTTAAGACAGGGGGGGCCGAATTCACCCCTCCACTTT. Variable domain in full (rest from reference TRBV11-2 and TRBJ1-6): EAGVAQSPRYKIIEKRQSVAFWCNPISGHATLYWYQQILGQGPKLLIQFQNNGVVDDSQLPKDRFSAERLKGVDSTLKIQPAKLEDSAVYLCASSLRQGGPNSPLHFGNGTRLTVT.

This clone was observed a few times. This may be a read error: a much more frequent sequence differs by one nucleotide. The V and J genes are TRBV4-1 and TRBJ2-2; D gene uncertain. The V and J ends lost 5 bases and 4 bases respectively, with 11 bases between them. The CDR3 has 14 residues. Germline CDR1 reads MGHRA; CDR2 reads YSYEKL. The CDR3 sequence: CASSSGVPTGELFF. CDR3 bases: TGCGCCAGCAGCAGTGGGGTACCCACCGGGGAGCTGTTTTTT.

The chain has TRBV19 and TRBJ2-1, with D possibly TRBD2 on 6 matching bases. V was trimmed by 5 bases and J by 12 bases, leaving 20 bases between them. Germline lookup yields CDR1 LNHDA and CDR2 SQIVND (reference sequence). The CDR3 length is 14 residues. The CDR3 DNA reads TGTGCCAGTAGTGCTGGGACTGAGATCGCTTCGCAGTTCTTC. The encoded protein is CASSAGTEIASQFF. The variable domain in full, completed from reference TRBV19 and TRBJ2-1, reads DGGITQSPKYLFRKEGQNVTLSCEQNLNHDAMYWYRQDPGQGLRLIYYSQIVNDFQKGDIAEGYSVSREKKESFPLTVTSAQKNPTAFYLCASSAGTEIASQFFGPGTRLTVL.

J is TRBJ1-5 and V is TRBV6-1, with D hard to call. The CDR3 spans 15 residues. CDR1 and CDR2 (germline): MNHNS, SASEGT. Trimming shortened V by 1 base and J by 5 bases, and 12 bases separated the two germline ends. The CDR3 region is CASSEDGVSYQPQHF. CDR3 coding DNA: TGTGCCAGCAGTGAAGATGGGGTTTCCTATCAGCCCCAGCATTTT.

The chain recombines TRBV30 with TRBJ1-1; TRBD1 matches at 8 bases. J was trimmed by 4 bases and V by 0 bases; bases with no gene match: 4. The CDR3 is 14 residues long. The V gene's germline CDR1 is GTSNPN and CDR2 SVGIG (reference sequence). The CDR3 is CAWSVWTGSTEAFF. The CDR3 region has the DNA TGTGCCTGGAGTGTGTGGACAGGGAGCACTGAAGCTTTCTTT.

The J gene is TRBJ2-2, the V gene TRBV2; 12 bases fit TRBD2. Germline V gene sequence: CDR1 SNHLY, CDR2 FYNNEI. J was trimmed by 3 bases and V by 1 base; bases with no gene match: 6. The CDR3 has 18 amino acids. The DNA for the CDR3 is TGTGCCAGCAGTGAAGGGCTACTAGCGGGGGGTCACACCGGGGAGCTGTTTTTT. This encodes CASSEGLLAGGHTGELFF.

The genes are TRBV20-1 and TRBJ2-3; D is perhaps TRBD2 (5 bases). Deletions cut 6 bases from V and 0 bases from J, with 19 bases between. Per the germline V gene, CDR1 is DFQATT and CDR2 is SNEGSKA (reference sequence). The CDR3 is 16 amino acids. CDR3 DNA sequence: TGCAGTGCCCCTCTTGCGGGTAGCCCAAGCACAGATACGCAGTATTTT. Translated: CSAPLAGSPSTDTQYF.

In its sample, this clone is medium-sized. V gene TRBV20-1 combines with J gene TRBJ2-1; 10 bases agree with TRBD2. The CDR3 has 20 residues. Germline-derived CDR1 and CDR2 are DFQATT and SNEGSKA (reference sequence). Trimming took 3 bases from V and 0 from J; bases not matched to a gene: 17. CDR3 nucleotides: TGCAGTGCTAGGGGTGGAGCGGGAGGGCTTGCCTCGAGCTCCTACAATGAGCAGTTCTTC. It encodes CSARGGAGGLASSSYNEQFF.

This chain connects TRBV2 to TRBJ1-2; 8 bases line up with TRBD1. J was trimmed by 3 bases and V by 5 bases; bases with no gene match: 8. The germline V gene has CDR1 SNHLY and CDR2 FYNNEI. The CDR3 loop spans 15 amino acids. The CDR3 is CASSSGGASDYGYTF. DNA for the CDR3: TGTGCCAGCAGTTCAGGGGGCGCATCTGACTATGGCTACACCTTC.

V usage is TRBV12-3 or TRBV12-4 and J usage is TRBJ2-5, with TRBD2 as a possible D gene (6 bases). The CDR3 totals 14 residues. V was shortened by 7 bases and J by 4 bases, with 16 bases between the two germline ends. DNA for the CDR3: TGTGCCAGCAACGACGGCCTGGGGGGAGAGACCCAGTACTTC. Amino acids: CASNDGLGGETQYF.

The rearrangement links TRBV5-1 to TRBJ1-2; D remains unclear. In germline, CDR1 is SGHRS, CDR2 YFSETQ. The V gene lost 0 bases and the J gene lost 2 bases, with 8 bases spanning the gap. The CDR3 is 14 residues long. The CDR3 DNA reads as TGCGCCAGCAGCTTGGGGGGATCCAACTATGGCTACACCTTC. This translates into CASSLGGSNYGYTF.

The CDR3 DNA reads TGTGCCAGCAGTGACCTTCTTTTAACTGAAGCTTTCTTT. Translation: CASSDLLLTEAFF. This chain uses TRBV6-1 with TRBJ1-1, with D uncertain. This CDR3 has 13 amino acids. Germline CDR1 and CDR2: MNHNS and SASEGT. Between the trimmed V and J ends, which lost 3 bases and 5 bases, there was a span of 10 bases.

This chain connects TRBV20-1 to TRBJ1-2; D is ambiguous. Germline loops: CDR1 DFQATT, CDR2 SNEGSKA (reference sequence). The CDR3 consists of 14 residues. CDR3 DNA: TGCAGCTCCCCCGGGCGTCAGGAGTTCTATGGCTACACCTTC. It yields the protein CSSPGRQEFYGYTF.

This clone was seen once. This rearrangement joins TRBV19 to TRBJ1-1; D is possibly TRBD1 (5 bases). Germline CDR1 and CDR2: LNHDA and SQIVND (reference sequence). Trimming took 3 bases from V and 6 from J, leaving 11 bases between them. The length of the CDR3 is 13 residues. This CDR3 reads CASSIPGVAEAFF. CDR3 sequence (DNA): TGTGCCAGTAGTATCCCGGGGGTGGCTGAAGCTTTCTTT.

This clone was counted a few times. The junction differs from germline at one of its ends, possibly a read error. The genes are TRBV12-3 or TRBV12-4 and TRBJ2-3, with 9 positions matching TRBD2. The CDR3 contains 15 residues. This CDR3 reads CAGSWLAGPTDTQYF. CDR3 coding DNA: TGTGCCGGCAGTTGGCTAGCGGGACCCACAGATACGCAGTATTTT.